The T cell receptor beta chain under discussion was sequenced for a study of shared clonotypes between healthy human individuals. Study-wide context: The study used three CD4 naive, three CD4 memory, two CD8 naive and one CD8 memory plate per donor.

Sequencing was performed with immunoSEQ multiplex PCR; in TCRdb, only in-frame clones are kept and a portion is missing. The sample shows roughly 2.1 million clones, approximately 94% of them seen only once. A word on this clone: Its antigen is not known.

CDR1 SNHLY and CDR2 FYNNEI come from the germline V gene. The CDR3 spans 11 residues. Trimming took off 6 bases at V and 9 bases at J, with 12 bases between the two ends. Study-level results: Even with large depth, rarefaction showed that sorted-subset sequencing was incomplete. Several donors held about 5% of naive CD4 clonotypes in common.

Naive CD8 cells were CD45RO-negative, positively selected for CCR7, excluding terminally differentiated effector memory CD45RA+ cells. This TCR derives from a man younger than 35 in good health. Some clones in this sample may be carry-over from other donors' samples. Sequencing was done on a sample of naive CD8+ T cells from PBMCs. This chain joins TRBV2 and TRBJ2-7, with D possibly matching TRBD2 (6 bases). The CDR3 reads CASRGGRAQYF. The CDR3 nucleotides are TGTGCCAGCAGGGGGGGAAGAGCGCAGTACTTC.